What follows is one TCR beta chain and its context. Its antigen is unidentified. The same CDR3 can be traced to other DNA sequences in this sample. These data originate in a study of shared clonotypes between healthy human individuals. About the research overall: Per donor, three plates held CD4 naive cells, three held CD4 memory, two held CD8 naive and one held CD8 memory.

Measured with immunoSEQ multiplex PCR; TCRdb has only the in-frame clones, and not every one. This sample has about 2 million clones, with 85% to 95% found just once. Study-wide results and limits: Naive CD4 clonotype sharing across several donors was around 5.5%.

CD45RA+ naive and CD45RA-negative memory subsets were separated from CD4+ cells. This CDR3 has 13 residues. J lost 1 base, V lost 8 bases, and 4 bases had no gene match. Germline V gives CDR1 SGHRS, CDR2 YFSETQ. The sequence was obtained from a young man in good health. The chain has TRBV5-1 and TRBJ2-7, with TRBD1 matching over 9 bases. Sequencing was done on a sample of naive CD4+ T cells sorted from blood. Subset indicated: CD45RA+ positively selected. The CDR3 here is CASSDRGSYEQYF. The CDR3 DNA reads TGCGCCAGTTCGGACAGGGGATCCTACGAGCAGTACTTC.